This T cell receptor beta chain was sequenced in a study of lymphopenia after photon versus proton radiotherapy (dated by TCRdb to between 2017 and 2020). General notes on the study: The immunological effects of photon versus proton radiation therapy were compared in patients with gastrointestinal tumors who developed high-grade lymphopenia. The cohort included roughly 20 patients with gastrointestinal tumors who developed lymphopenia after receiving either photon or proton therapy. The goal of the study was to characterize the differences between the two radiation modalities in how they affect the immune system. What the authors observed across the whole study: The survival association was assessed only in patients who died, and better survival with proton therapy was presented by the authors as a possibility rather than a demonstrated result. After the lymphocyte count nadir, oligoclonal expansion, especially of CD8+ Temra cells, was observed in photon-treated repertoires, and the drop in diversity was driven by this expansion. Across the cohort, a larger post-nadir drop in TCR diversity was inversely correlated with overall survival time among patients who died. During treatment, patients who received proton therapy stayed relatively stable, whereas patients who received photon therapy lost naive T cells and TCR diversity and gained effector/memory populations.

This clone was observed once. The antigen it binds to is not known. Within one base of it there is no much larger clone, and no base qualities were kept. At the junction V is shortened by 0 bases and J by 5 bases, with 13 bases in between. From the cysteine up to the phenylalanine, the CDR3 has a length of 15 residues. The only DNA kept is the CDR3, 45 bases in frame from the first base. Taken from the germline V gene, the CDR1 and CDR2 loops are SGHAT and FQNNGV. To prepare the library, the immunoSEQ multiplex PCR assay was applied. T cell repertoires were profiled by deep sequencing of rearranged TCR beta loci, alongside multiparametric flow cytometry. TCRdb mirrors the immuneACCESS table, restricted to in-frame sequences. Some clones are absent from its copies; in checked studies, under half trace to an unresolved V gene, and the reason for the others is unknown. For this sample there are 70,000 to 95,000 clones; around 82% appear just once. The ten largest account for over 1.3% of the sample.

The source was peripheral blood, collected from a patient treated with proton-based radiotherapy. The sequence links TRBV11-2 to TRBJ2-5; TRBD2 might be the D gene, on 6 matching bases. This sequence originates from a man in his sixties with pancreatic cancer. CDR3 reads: CASSLDHLGRETQYF. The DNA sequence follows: TGTGCCAGCAGCTTAGATCATCTGGGGAGGGAGACCCAGTACTTC.